The 21 T cell receptor beta chains presented below share a single source sample, sequenced in a study of T cell responses to AZD1222 COVID-19 vaccine. The data were produced by immunoSEQ multiplex PCR, yet TCRdb's version contains in-frame clones alone and is incomplete. Seen here are about 150,000 clones, around 93% observed once, and the top ten hold under 5%. Sample: peripheral blood, taken on day 0 of AZD1222 vaccination. These receptors were collected from an adult in good health.

The J gene is TRBJ2-6, the V gene TRBV11-3; 7 positions match TRBD1. The CDR3 contains 17 residues. V lost 3 bases and J lost 2; bases outside the gene matches: 7. Germline-derived CDR1 and CDR2 are SGHNT and YENEEA. The CDR3 bases are TGTGCCAGCAGCTTCGGCAACAGGGGTGCTGGGGCCAACGTCCTGACTTTC. It codes for CASSFGNRGAGANVLTF.

The chain has TRBV5-1 and TRBJ2-7; a weak D match, TRBD2 (5 bases). Germline V gene data show CDR1 as SGHRS and CDR2 as YFSETQ. Trimming took off 0 bases at V and 0 bases at J, with 7 bases between the two ends. This CDR3 has 14 amino acids. The CDR3 DNA reads as TGCGCCAGCAGCTTGGTGACTACCTCCTACGAGCAGTACTTC. This sequence encodes CASSLVTTSYEQYF.

This rearrangement joins TRBV5-4 to TRBJ1-4; no clear D. The V and J ends lost 4 bases and 7 bases respectively, with 14 bases between them. Germline V gives CDR1 SGHNT, CDR2 YYREEE (reference sequence). CDR3 length equals 14 residues. The CDR3 DNA follows: TGTGCCAGCAGCGAGGACGGCCGGGGTGAAAAACTGTTTTTT. It yields the protein CASSEDGRGEKLFF.

This sequence joins TRBV28 and TRBJ2-7, with TRBD1 identical over 7 bases. The J segment lost 3 bases and the V segment lost 3 bases, leaving 11 bases of the junction unmatched. CDR1 is MDHEN and CDR2 is SYDVKM in the germline V gene. The CDR3 sequence is 16 residues long. This CDR3 is CASSFYPSGTVYEQYF. In nucleotides, the CDR3 is TGTGCCAGCAGTTTCTACCCCAGTGGGACAGTCTACGAGCAGTACTTC.

The chain couples TRBV27 to TRBJ1-2; 10 positions agree with TRBD1. There are 13 residues in the CDR3. V shed 5 bases and J 8 bases; nucleotides not matched to a gene: 5. Germline CDR1 and CDR2: MNHEY and SMNVEV (reference sequence). The DNA of the CDR3 is TGTGCCAGCAGTCCCCGGGACAGGGGCGGCTACACCTTC. This encodes CASSPRDRGGYTF.

The chain links TRBV5-5 to TRBJ2-7; the D call may be TRBD1 or TRBD2 (5 bases each). The CDR3 covers 15 residues. Trimming took off 0 bases at V and 2 bases at J, with 12 bases between the two ends. Germline CDR1 SGHKS, CDR2 YYEKEE (reference sequence). CDR3 region: CASSLDGGRTYEQYF. The CDR3 DNA sequence: TGTGCCAGCAGCTTGGATGGGGGACGGACCTACGAGCAGTACTTC. Filled out from reference TRBV5-5 and TRBJ2-7, the complete variable domain reads DAGVTQSPTHLIKTRGQQVTLRCSPISGHKSVSWYQQVLGQGPQFIFQYYEKEERGRGNFPDRFSARQFPNYSSELNVNALLLGDSALYLCASSLDGGRTYEQYFGPGTRLTVT.

The chain has TRBV6-5 and TRBJ2-5, with D hard to call. Trimming left V 6 bases short and J 5 bases short, with 7 bases between. The CDR3 totals 11 residues. Germline CDR1 and CDR2: MNHEY and SVGAGI. The CDR3 region is CASRRSETQYF. As DNA, the CDR3 is TGTGCCAGCAGGCGCTCGGAGACCCAGTACTTC.

The chain combines TRBV11-2 with TRBJ2-7, with D tentatively TRBD2 (5 bases). CDR1 is SGHAT and CDR2 is FQNNGV in the germline V gene. The ends were cut back, 5 bases at V and 2 bases at J, with 13 bases in the middle. The CDR3 runs 14 residues. The CDR3 sequence: CASSPTGRTYEQYF. The CDR3 region has the DNA TGTGCCAGCAGCCCGACGGGGAGAACCTACGAGCAGTACTTC.

This chain links TRBV9 with TRBJ1-6; maybe TRBD1 (5 bases). The CDR3 totals 14 residues. The V gene's germline CDR1 is SGDLS and CDR2 YYNGEE. Between the trimmed V and J ends, which lost 4 bases and 7 bases, there was a span of 12 bases. The CDR3 region is CASSPGTANSPLHF. CDR3 bases: TGTGCCAGCAGCCCCGGGACGGCAAATTCACCCCTCCACTTT.

V and J are TRBV14 and TRBJ2-7; D gene uncertain. Per germline, CDR1 SGHDN and CDR2 FVKESK. This CDR3 is built from 14 residues. V was trimmed by 1 base and J by 0 bases, leaving 7 bases between them. CDR3 DNA: TGTGCCAGCAGCCAAGGGCGGATCTCCTACGAGCAGTACTTC. This translates into CASSQGRISYEQYF.

The V call is TRBV2, the J call TRBJ2-2; weak D call: TRBD2 (8 bases). The ends were cut back, 8 bases at V and 6 bases at J, with 22 bases in the middle. Germline CDR1 and CDR2: SNHLY and FYNNEI. The CDR3 has 16 residues. DNA of the CDR3: TGTGCCAGCGGTGCAGGGGGACTAGTGGTCGCCGGGGAGCTGTTTTTT. Translation gives CASGAGGLVVAGELFF.

V usage is TRBV6-2 or TRBV6-3 and J usage is TRBJ2-3; 7 nucleotides align to TRBD1. J was trimmed by 2 bases and V by 4 bases; bases with no gene match: 6. CDR1 MNHEY and CDR2 SVGEGT come from the germline V gene. The CDR3 extends over 15 amino acids. The CDR3 DNA follows: TGTGCCAGCAGTTCCGGGACAGCGTACACAGATACGCAGTATTTT. It translates to CASSSGTAYTDTQYF.

The chain has TRBV5-1 and TRBJ1-3; D is unclear. This CDR3 is 16 amino acids long. V was cut by 4 bases and J by 0 bases, with 14 bases left in between. Germline CDR1 SGHRS, CDR2 YFSETQ. CDR3 residues: CASSPGPGSSGNTIYF. CDR3 nucleotides: TGCGCCAGCAGCCCCGGACCCGGGAGCTCTGGAAACACCATATATTTT.

V usage is TRBV5-1 and J usage is TRBJ2-3; the match to TRBD1 covers 7 bases. The length of the CDR3 is 15 residues. The V and J ends lost 6 bases and 1 base, in that order; junction bases with no gene match: 8. Germline lookup yields CDR1 SGHRS and CDR2 YFSETQ. The CDR3 DNA sequence: TGCGCCAGCACCCCAGGGGGATCAGGCACAGATACGCAGTATTTT. Translation: CASTPGGSGTDTQYF.

The gene calls are TRBV18 and TRBJ2-7; D perhaps matches TRBD1 (6 bases). The CDR3 is 13 amino acids. V lost 6 bases and J lost 3, with 12 bases in between. Looked up from germline, CDR1 is KGHSH and CDR2 is LQKENI. CDR3 bases: TGTGCCAGCTCTCCGGACAGATTCTACGAGCAGTACTTC. This encodes CASSPDRFYEQYF.

The chain recombines TRBV18 with TRBJ1-2, with D uncertain. Trimming stripped 4 bases from V and 4 bases from J, with 10 bases between. The CDR3 runs 13 residues. The germline V gene encodes CDR1 KGHSH and CDR2 LQKENI. CDR3 in DNA: TGTGCCAGCTCACATCAGACCCTCTATGGCTACACCTTC. Translating gives CASSHQTLYGYTF.

The chain couples TRBV6-5 to TRBJ1-1; D is possibly TRBD1 (5 bases). V gave up 1 base and J gave up 8 bases, with 11 bases separating them. The germline gives CDR1 MNHEY, CDR2 SVGAGI. CDR3 length: 13 residues. In DNA form, the CDR3 reads TGTGCCAGCAGTTACTTCCAGGGTAGAGAAGCTTTCTTT. It translates to CASSYFQGREAFF.

The J gene is TRBJ2-7, the V gene TRBV7-9, with a possible D match to TRBD2 (6 bases). The ends were cut back, 1 base at V and 2 bases at J, with 9 bases in the middle. The CDR3 is 14 amino acids. Germline lookup yields CDR1 SEHNR and CDR2 FQNEAQ (reference sequence). Written as DNA, the CDR3 is TGTGCCAGCAGCTTAGTCGCGGGACCCTACGAGCAGTACTTC. This gives the protein CASSLVAGPYEQYF.

V is TRBV3-1 (or the pseudogene TRBV3-2) and J is TRBJ2-7; D is undetermined. The CDR3 length is 11 residues. V was clipped by 7 bases and J by 2 bases, with 6 bases between them. The germline gives CDR1 LGHDT, CDR2 YNNKEL (reference sequence). The CDR3 region is CASTDAYEQYF. The CDR3 nucleotides are TGTGCCAGCACGGATGCCTACGAGCAGTACTTC.

The chain is built from TRBV6-6 and TRBJ1-2, with 7 bases identical to TRBD1. The V gene's germline CDR1 is MNHNY and CDR2 SVGAGI (reference sequence). J was trimmed by 6 bases and V by 2 bases; bases with no gene match: 6. The length of the CDR3 is 14 residues. The DNA for the CDR3 is TGTGCCAGCAGTTACACGACAGGGAGGAATGGCTACACCTTC. Amino acids: CASSYTTGRNGYTF.

The gene calls are TRBV11-3 and TRBJ1-3, with a possible D match to TRBD1 (5 bases). Germline lookup yields CDR1 SGHNT and CDR2 YENEEA. CDR3 length: 14 amino acids. V gave up 3 bases and J gave up 0 bases, with 6 bases separating them. The CDR3 sequence: CASSLDTSGNTIYF. CDR3 nucleotides: TGTGCCAGCAGCTTGGACACCTCTGGAAACACCATATATTTT. Supplemented by reference TRBV11-3 and TRBJ1-3, the full variable domain reads EAGVVQSPRYKIIEKKQPVAFWCNPISGHNTLYWYLQNLGQGPELLIRYENEEAVDDSQLPKDRFSAERLKGVDSTLKIQPAELGDSAVYLCASSLDTSGNTIYFGEGSWLTVV.